These 18 T cell receptor beta chains came from one sample sequenced in a study of identical twins. TCRdb processed the 5' RACE reads anew with MiXCR; each CDR3 protein has one entry. Of 1,800,000 or so distinct CDR3 sequences in the sample, roughly a third were seen once. Specimen: cord blood. The receptors come from a newborn girl in good health.

This clonotype occurred a few times. This chain uses TRBV20-1 with TRBJ2-1; 9 positions agree with TRBD2. The CDR3 sequence is 17 residues long. V gave up 6 bases and J gave up 3 bases; unmatched junction bases: 15. Germline-derived CDR1 and CDR2 are DFQATT and SNEGSKA (reference sequence). This chain's CDR3 is CSAMALPSGAYYNEQFF. In DNA, the CDR3 is TGCAGTGCCATGGCTTTACCTAGCGGGGCATACTACAATGAGCAGTTCTTC.

This clonotype has a handful of counts. V and J are TRBV24-1 and TRBJ2-1; 7 bases fit TRBD2. Germline-derived CDR1 and CDR2 are KGHDR and SFDVKD. V shed 3 bases and J 5 bases; nucleotides not matched to a gene: 3. This CDR3 comprises 14 residues. This CDR3 is CATSDNLADNEQFF. The CDR3 DNA reads as TGTGCCACCAGTGATAACCTAGCGGACAATGAGCAGTTCTTC.

The rearrangement joins TRBV11-2 to TRBJ2-3; TRBD2 agrees at 7 bases. The CDR3 sequence is 19 residues long. V dropped 5 bases and J dropped 0; count of bases not matched to a gene: 17. Germline V lookup: CDR1 SGHAT, CDR2 FQNNGV. CDR3 residues: CASSRRGAGNPRSTDTQYF. CDR3 sequence (DNA): TGTGCCAGCAGCCGCCGGGGAGCGGGGAACCCCCGTAGCACAGATACGCAGTATTTT.

The chain has TRBV25-1 and TRBJ2-4; no clear D gene. TRBJ2-7 matches the DNA end more closely, so the J call is doubtful. The CDR3 length is 12 residues. Germline V lookup: CDR1 MGHDK, CDR2 SYGVNS. CDR3: CASSESWYEQYF. The CDR3 bases are TGTGCCAGCAGTGAATCTTGGTACGAGCAGTACTTC.

This clonotype occurred a few times. This sequence joins TRBV7-9 and TRBJ1-2, with D possibly TRBD1 on 6 matching bases. Germline loops: CDR1 SEHNR, CDR2 FQNEAQ (reference sequence). This CDR3 is built from 15 residues. The V gene lost 1 base and the J gene lost 3 bases, with 12 bases spanning the gap. This CDR3 is CASSLGAGADYGYTF. The CDR3 region has the DNA TGTGCCAGCAGCTTAGGCGCAGGGGCGGACTATGGCTACACCTTC.

J is TRBJ2-5 and V is TRBV6-5; TRBD2 matches 15 bases. The CDR3 covers 16 residues. The germline CDR1 and CDR2 sequences are MNHEY and SVGAGI. Trimming cost V 6 bases and J 4 bases; bases outside gene matches: 6. CDR3 sequence: CASRNGLAGGGETQYF. The DNA for the CDR3 is TGTGCCAGCAGAAACGGACTAGCGGGAGGGGGAGAGACCCAGTACTTC.

V is TRBV21-1 and J is TRBJ1-3; the D call in the table, TRBD1, was not verified against the DNA. TRBV21-1 is described as a pseudogene. This CDR3 contains 18 residues. The CDR3 region has the DNA TGTGCCAGCAGCAAAGAATGCTCCGGGACAGTCTCTGGAAACACCATATATTTT. Amino acid sequence: CASSKECSGTVSGNTIYF.

This rearrangement joins TRBV20-1 to TRBJ2-4, with D perhaps TRBD2 (6 bases). The end of the DNA is better explained by TRBJ2-7, so the J call may be wrong. The CDR3 has 15 amino acids. Germline lookup yields CDR1 DFQATT and CDR2 SNEGSKA (reference sequence). The CDR3 reads CSASPGRGGTYEQYF. CDR3 coding DNA: TGCAGTGCTAGCCCGGGACGGGGAGGAACCTACGAGCAGTACTTC.

CDR3 DNA: TGTGCCAGCTCACCAGGGACACCCGATGAAAAACTGTTTTTT. Translation gives CASSPGTPDEKLFF. This chain uses TRBV18 with TRBJ1-4; the D gene is possibly TRBD1 (6 bases). V was trimmed by 2 bases and J by 6 bases, leaving 10 bases between them. Germline CDR1 reads KGHSH; CDR2 reads LQKENI. This CDR3 contains 14 residues.

The sample holds a few counts of this clonotype. The V and J genes are TRBV7-2 and TRBJ1-5; no clear D gene. V dropped 5 bases and J dropped 2 bases, with 13 bases sitting between them. The CDR3 contains 15 residues. CDR1 SGHTA and CDR2 FQGNSA come from the germline V gene. CDR3 nucleotides: TGTGCCAGCAGCCCGGGTCGGGGAGGCAATCAGCCCCAGCATTTT. This gives the protein CASSPGRGGNQPQHF.

The V call is TRBV7-6, the J call TRBJ2-7; 7 bases are shared with TRBD1. Unmatched junction bases numbered 8, after V lost 4 bases and J lost 2 bases. Germline values: CDR1 SGHVS, CDR2 FNYEAQ. The CDR3 is 15 residues long. The CDR3 DNA is TGTGCCAGCAGCTCCCTATACAGGGGTCCCTACGAGCAGTACTTC. Encoded protein: CASSSLYRGPYEQYF.

The rearrangement joins TRBV7-9 to TRBJ2-1, with D possibly matching TRBD2 (5 bases). The CDR3 contains 17 residues. Germline CDR1 is SEHNR and CDR2 is FQNEAQ (reference sequence). V lost 5 bases, J lost 1 base, and 18 bases lay in between. The CDR3, as DNA: TGTGCCAGCAGCCCCAAAGGCGGGTCCCCTTCCTACAATGAGCAGTTCTTC. It yields the protein CASSPKGGSPSYNEQFF.

The count of this clonotype is one. The chain links TRBV28 to TRBJ2-3; 16 bases agree with TRBD2. This CDR3 contains 17 residues. Germline loops: CDR1 MDHEN, CDR2 SYDVKM. The trim removed 5 bases at V and 3 bases at J, leaving 5 bases unmatched. CDR3 loop: CASSLGLAGGQTDTQYF. As DNA, the CDR3 is TGTGCCAGCAGTCTGGGACTAGCGGGAGGGCAAACAGATACGCAGTATTTT.

The chain is built from TRBV18 and TRBJ2-1; no firm D call. Trimming removed 6 bases at V and 10 bases at J, with 13 bases between. There are 12 residues in the CDR3. Germline-derived CDR1 and CDR2 are KGHSH and LQKENI. In DNA form, the CDR3 reads TGTGCCAGCTCCCTCTCGAGACGGGAGCAGTTCTTC. Protein product: CASSLSRREQFF.

The chain is built from TRBV24-1 and TRBJ1-4; D ambiguous. The germline V gene has CDR1 KGHDR and CDR2 SFDVKD. The length of the CDR3 is 15 residues. The V end lost 0 bases, the J end lost 5 bases, and 9 bases lay between the germline ends. Here the CDR3 DNA reads TGTGCCACCAGTGATTTGACCGGGCTAAATGAAAAACTGTTTTTT. This gives the protein CATSDLTGLNEKLFF.

This clonotype turned up a few times. This chain joins TRBV6-5 and TRBJ2-7, with TRBD1 matching over 7 bases. The germline CDR1 and CDR2 sequences are MNHEY and SVGAGI. The ends lost 1 base at V and 1 base at J; junction bases unmatched: 4. The CDR3 totals 15 residues. Written as DNA, the CDR3 is TGTGCCAGCAGTTACTGGCCGACAGGGTCCTACGAGCAGTACTTC. It is translated as CASSYWPTGSYEQYF.

This clonotype showed up just a few times. The rearrangement links TRBV27 to TRBJ1-5; 10 positions agree with TRBD1. CDR3 length: 16 amino acids. Germline CDR1 MNHEY, CDR2 SMNVEV (reference sequence). The trim removed 3 bases at V and 5 bases at J, leaving 7 bases unmatched. The CDR3 spells CASSLWGQGQDQPQHF. CDR3 bases: TGTGCCAGCAGTTTGTGGGGACAGGGGCAGGATCAGCCCCAGCATTTT.

The rearrangement joins TRBV6-2 or TRBV6-3 to TRBJ1-5, with D possibly TRBD1 on 6 matching bases. Trimming removed 6 bases at V and 4 bases at J, with 19 bases between. The CDR3 runs to 16 residues. Germline V gene sequence: CDR1 MNHEY, CDR2 SVGEGT. DNA for the CDR3: TGTGCCAGCAGCCAACTCAGGGGAGTTCGTAATCAGCCCCAGCATTTT. This gives the protein CASSQLRGVRNQPQHF.